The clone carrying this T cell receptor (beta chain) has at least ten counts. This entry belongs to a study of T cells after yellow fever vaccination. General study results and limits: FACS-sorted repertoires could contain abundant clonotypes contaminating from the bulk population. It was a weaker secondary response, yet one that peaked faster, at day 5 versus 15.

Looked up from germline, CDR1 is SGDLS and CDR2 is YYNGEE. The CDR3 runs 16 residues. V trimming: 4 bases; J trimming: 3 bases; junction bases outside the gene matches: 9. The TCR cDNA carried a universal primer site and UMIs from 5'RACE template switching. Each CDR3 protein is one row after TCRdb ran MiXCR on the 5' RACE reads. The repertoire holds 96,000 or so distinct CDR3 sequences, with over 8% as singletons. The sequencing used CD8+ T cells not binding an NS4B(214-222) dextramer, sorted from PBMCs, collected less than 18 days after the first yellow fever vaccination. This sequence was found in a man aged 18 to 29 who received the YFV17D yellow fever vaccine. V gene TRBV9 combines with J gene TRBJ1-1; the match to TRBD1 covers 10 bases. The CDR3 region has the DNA TGTGCCAGCAGCTCCCCGGGGGACAGGGGAGACACTGAAGCTTTCTTT. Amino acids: CASSSPGDRGDTEAFF.